Listed below are T cell receptor beta chains from one sample, sequenced in a study of T cells in Graves' hyperthyroidism and ophthalmopathy. In TCRdb, the multiplex PCR reads were re-called with MiXCR into one record per CDR3 protein. Found here are around 480,000 distinct CDR3 sequences, roughly 14% of them singletons; the top ten hold less than 20%. Sequences were obtained from blood. These receptor sequences come from a woman aged 18-29 years with Graves' hyperthyroidism. CDR3s include the opening cysteine and the closing phenylalanine or tryptophan. The D gene is left open where the match is weak. Expanded clones are given a class, and other clones once, few, many or no size at all.

CDR3aa,CDR3nt,v_gene,d_gene,abundance,j_gene
CANSFSRSTDTQYF,TGCGCCAACAGCTTTTCCCGGAGCACAGATACGCAGTATTTT,TRBV5-1,NA,NA,TRBJ2-3
CASRQEILPSGDYNEQFF,TGTGCCAGCAGACAAGAAATTCTTCCTAGCGGGGACTACAATGAGCAGTTCTTC,TRBV7-9,TRBD2,few,TRBJ2-1
CASSPPTGSGANVLTF,TGTGCCAGCAGCCCCCCGACAGGGTCTGGGGCCAACGTCCTGACTTTC,TRBV6-1,TRBD1,many,TRBJ2-6
CASNRNNMNTEAFF,TGTGCCAGCAACAGGAACAACATGAACACTGAAGCTTTCTTT,TRBV9,NA,many,TRBJ1-1
CAWREVSYQETQYF,TGTGCCTGGCGCGAGGTCTCGTACCAAGAGACCCAGTACTTC,TRBV30,NA,NA,TRBJ2-5
CATKTGTATSGPSNEQFF,TGTGCCACCAAGACAGGAACAGCCACTAGCGGACCTTCGAATGAGCAGTTCTTC,TRBV7-2,TRBD2,NA,TRBJ2-1
CATSGPGPGGRDEQYF,TGTGCCACCAGTGGTCCGGGGCCCGGCGGGAGGGACGAGCAGTACTTC,TRBV24-1,TRBD2,many,TRBJ2-7
CASSQVLTYEQYF,TGTGCCAGCTCGCAGGTCCTCACCTACGAGCAGTACTTC,TRBV28,NA,few,TRBJ2-7
CASSEGQSLAKNIQYF,TGTGCCAGCAGTGAGGGACAGAGCCTAGCCAAAAACATTCAGTACTTC,TRBV9,TRBD1,NA,TRBJ2-4
CASSTGTGTRGYTF,TGTGCCAGCAGTACAGGGACAGGGACCCGTGGCTACACCTTC,TRBV12-3/TRBV12-4,TRBD1,NA,TRBJ1-2
CASSLAVNTGELFF,TGTGCCAGTTCGCTAGCGGTAAACACCGGGGAGCTGTTTTTT,TRBV27,TRBD2,few,TRBJ2-2
CASSSYSGRNYEQYF,TGTGCCAGTAGTTCCTATAGCGGGAGGAACTACGAGCAGTACTTC,TRBV19,TRBD2,few,TRBJ2-7
CASKSPTGYEQYF,TGTGCCAGCAAATCCCCGACGGGCTACGAGCAGTACTTC,TRBV28,NA,few,TRBJ2-7
CANSLSPGLAGYNEQFF,TGTGCCAACAGCTTATCCCCGGGACTAGCGGGTTACAATGAGCAGTTCTTC,TRBV11-3,TRBD2,few,TRBJ2-1
CSAPGGGGSTNEKLFF,TGCAGTGCTCCGGGGGGGGGGGGATCGACTAATGAAAAACTGTTTTTT,TRBV20-1,NA,NA,TRBJ1-4
CSATTSGSDTQYF,TGCAGCGCTACGACTAGCGGGAGCGATACGCAGTATTTT,TRBV29-1,TRBD2,many,TRBJ2-3
CASSESSSYEQYF,TGCGCCAGCAGTGAGTCAAGTTCCTACGAGCAGTACTTC,TRBV10-1,NA,NA,TRBJ2-7